These 14 T cell receptor beta chains were sequenced from one sample in a study of cytomegalovirus exposure and HLA in healthy donors. Primers: 60 Vbeta forward and 13 Jbeta reverse. TCRdb keeps only in-frame clones here, not all; method: immunoSEQ multiplex PCR. The table includes more than 150,000 clones, about four fifths detected once. Sequenced sample: PBMCs. The source is a boy aged 2-15 years in good health and CMV-seronegative.

The chain joins TRBV28 to TRBJ1-3; the match to TRBD1 covers 7 bases. CDR1 and CDR2 (germline): MDHEN, SYDVKM. This CDR3 has 15 residues. V was clipped by 7 bases and J by 0 bases; unmatched bases: 6. In DNA form, the CDR3 reads TGTGCCAGCAAGATTCAGGGGGACTCTGGAAACACCATATATTTT. It translates to CASKIQGDSGNTIYF.

This clone occurred once. The chain is built from TRBV25-1 and TRBJ1-4, with TRBD1 matching over 8 bases. The V gene end was trimmed by 4 bases and the J gene end by 0 bases; junction bases not matched to a gene: 4. The CDR3 totals 16 residues. Looked up from germline, CDR1 is MGHDK and CDR2 is SYGVNS. CDR3 DNA sequence: TGTGCCAGCAGTGTAAACAGGGGGGCAACTAATGAAAAACTGTTTTTT. This sequence encodes CASSVNRGATNEKLFF.

The CDR3 DNA reads as TGTGCCAGCAGCCCTAGCGGGATAAGCACAGATACGCAGTATTTT. The encoded protein is CASSPSGISTDTQYF. The rearrangement uses TRBV5-4 and TRBJ2-3, with TRBD2 matching over 9 bases. CDR1 is SGHNT, CDR2 YYREEE, per germline (reference sequence). With 4 bases clipped from V and 0 bases from J, the junction kept 3 bases outside the gene matches. CDR3 size: 15 residues.

The chain links TRBV11-2 to TRBJ2-7, with D unresolved. Trimming pared 1 base from V and 4 bases from J, leaving 11 bases between. CDR1 and CDR2 (germline): SGHAT, FQNNGV. The CDR3 has 14 amino acids. CDR3 amino acids: CASSLGPWLYEQYF. In DNA form, the CDR3 reads TGTGCCAGCAGCTTAGGGCCATGGCTTTACGAGCAGTACTTC.

This chain uses TRBV27 with TRBJ2-7; D gene unclear. CDR1 is MNHEY and CDR2 is SMNVEV in the germline V gene (reference sequence). CDR3 length: 13 residues. V was shortened by 0 bases and J by 6 bases, with 9 bases between the two germline ends. The CDR3: CASSLSSRAEQYF. The CDR3 nucleotides are TGTGCCAGCAGTTTATCGAGCCGAGCCGAGCAGTACTTC.

The rearrangement joins TRBV5-1 to TRBJ2-7; 8 bases fit TRBD1. The CDR3 loop spans 14 amino acids. The V gene end was trimmed by 3 bases and the J gene end by 3 bases; junction bases not matched to a gene: 5. Germline V lookup: CDR1 SGHRS, CDR2 YFSETQ. The CDR3 region has the DNA TGCGCCAGCAGCTCCGGGACAGGAGTCTACGAGCAGTACTTC. Amino acid sequence: CASSSGTGVYEQYF. Variable domain in full (rest from reference TRBV5-1 and TRBJ2-7): KAGVTQTPRYLIKTRGQQVTLSCSPISGHRSVSWYQQTPGQGLQFLFEYFSETQRNKGNFPGRFSGRQFSNSRSEMNVSTLELGDSALYLCASSSGTGVYEQYFGPGTRLTVT.

The rearrangement links TRBV6-5 to TRBJ1-1; possibly TRBD1 for D (5 bases). V lost 2 bases, J lost 10 bases, and 23 bases lay in between. The germline V gene has CDR1 MNHEY and CDR2 SVGAGI. This CDR3 has 16 residues. The CDR3 DNA reads as TGTGCCAGCAGTTACGTCCCAGGGCAAGGGATCCCTGGAGCTTTCTTT. Protein: CASSYVPGQGIPGAFF.

The chain recombines TRBV18 with TRBJ2-7, with 13 bases aligning to TRBD2. CDR1 is KGHSH, CDR2 LQKENI, per germline. V was pared by 7 bases and J by 0 bases, with 9 bases of the junction left unmatched. This CDR3 is built from 17 residues. This chain's CDR3 is CASCPGLAGLSSYEQYF. CDR3 coding DNA: TGTGCCAGCTGCCCGGGACTAGCGGGGTTAAGCTCCTACGAGCAGTACTTC.

V is TRBV29-1 and J is TRBJ2-7; 11 nucleotides match TRBD1. J lost 0 bases, V lost 4 bases, and 8 bases had no gene match. Germline loops: CDR1 SQVTM, CDR2 ANQGSEA. The CDR3 sequence is 16 residues long. The CDR3 DNA follows: TGCAGCGTTGCGGGACAGGGGGGATCGGGCTCCTACGAGCAGTACTTC. It translates to CSVAGQGGSGSYEQYF.

The V gene is TRBV30, the J gene TRBJ2-7; 9 bases align to TRBD1. The germline CDR1 and CDR2 sequences are GTSNPN and SVGIG (reference sequence). The V gene end was trimmed by 1 base and the J gene end by 3 bases; junction bases not matched to a gene: 4. The CDR3 has 14 amino acids. CDR3 region: CAWSADRGGYEQYF. CDR3 bases: TGTGCCTGGAGTGCAGACAGGGGGGGCTACGAGCAGTACTTC.

The rearrangement uses TRBV6-5 and TRBJ1-2; D is ambiguous. Germline V gene sequence: CDR1 MNHEY, CDR2 SVGAGI. Deletions cut 0 bases from V and 3 bases from J, with 8 bases between. The length of the CDR3 is 14 residues. CDR3 nucleotide sequence: TGTGCCAGCAGTTACTCACCAGGCCACTATGGCTACACCTTC. Translating it yields CASSYSPGHYGYTF.

V is TRBV4-1 and J is TRBJ2-3; TRBD1 might be the D (6 bases). The CDR3 is 16 amino acids. The germline CDR1 and CDR2 sequences are MGHRA and YSYEKL. Trimming removed 2 bases from V and 0 bases from J, with 12 bases in between. CDR3 in amino acids: CASSQTDRPSTDTQYF. Written as DNA, the CDR3 is TGCGCCAGCAGCCAAACAGACAGGCCTAGCACAGATACGCAGTATTTT.

This chain connects TRBV9 to TRBJ2-2; 10 nucleotides align to TRBD2. V was clipped by 0 bases and J by 5 bases; unmatched bases: 1. Germline lookup yields CDR1 SGDLS and CDR2 YYNGEE. The CDR3 length is 15 residues. For the CDR3, the DNA is TGTGCCAGCAGCGTAGGGACTAGCGGAACCGGGGAGCTGTTTTTT. This translates into CASSVGTSGTGELFF.

This clone was detected only once. The chain combines TRBV2 with TRBJ2-3; D uncertain. The CDR3 is made up of 14 amino acids. The V and J ends lost 5 bases and 1 base respectively, with 10 bases between them. CDR1 is SNHLY, CDR2 FYNNEI, per germline. CDR3 amino acids: CASSRESGTDTQYF. The CDR3 nucleotides are TGTGCCAGCAGTAGAGAGTCGGGCACAGATACGCAGTATTTT.